This TCR beta chain appears in the sequencing data of a study of cytotoxic CD8 clonotypes in ibrutinib-treated CLL (TCRdb year 2021). About the study as a whole: The cohort was composed of under 12 relapsed/refractory and roughly 16 treatment-naive patients; IGHV unmutated status was identified in 17 patients. Samples at response were collected after a median of about 12 months of treatment, with a range of roughly 6 to 40 months. All remission and progressive disease samples were collected while patients were still receiving ibrutinib. Partial responses were observed in roughly 24 patients and complete responses in 2; after a median follow-up of 68 months, remission was maintained in 14 patients and progression was observed in some twelve. Cryopreserved peripheral blood mononuclear cells were collected at three points: before therapy, at response, and at either sustained remission or disease progression. An average of about 250,000 productive templates and 94,082 productive rearrangements was obtained per sample. Of the approximately 86 people in the trial, roughly 27 had longitudinal samples available. The paper as a whole reports these results and caveats: Public clonotypes were rare and either shrank or stayed stable during treatment, and the rise in clonality at ibrutinib response reflected expansion of private clonotypes. Baseline clonality exceeded that of age-matched healthy donors and correlated strongly with circulating CD8+ T-cell counts. An increase in clonality was observed at ibrutinib response, with clonality remaining stable during sustained remission and falling back toward baseline at progression. Lymph node repertoires were not examined, and the timing of sampling was not matched between patients in sustained remission and those whose disease progressed.

Each clonotype received, on average, approximately 9.9x coverage in deep resolution sequencing performed on a MiSeq, where the target depth lay between 1 in 1 million and 1 in 200,000 T cells. The immunoSEQ hsTCRB Kit was used to generate the TCR beta libraries. Under the source paper's analysis protocol: Data were analyzed with ImmunoSEQ Data Assistant and ImmunoSEQ Analyzer, with V, D and J genes assigned per IMGT definitions. Clonality, which ranges from 0 to 1, was calculated as one minus the normalized Shannon entropy of productive rearrangement frequencies. Public clonotype analysis was restricted to overrepresented clonotypes comprising at least 0.05% of each patient's repertoire. Approximately 13 age-matched healthy donor repertoires from immuneACCESS served as clonality controls. In TCRdb, the immuneACCESS table is reduced to in-frame sequences with V and J assigned. These tables do not hold every clone; where another copy was compared, an unresolved V gene accounts for under half, and the others remain unexplained. Clonal size and the V and J genes are those of that table, whereas D and trimming came from the DNA. Across this sample there are about 200,000 clones, with 79% seen only once. Of the sample, about an eighth is held by the ten largest clones.

After removal of 4 bases from V and 0 bases from J, the junction retains 2 bases not matched to a gene. From the cysteine through the phenylalanine, the CDR3 covers 15 amino acids. Just the 45-base CDR3 DNA is kept, in frame starting at base 1. The CDR1 and CDR2 encoded by the germline V gene are SGHNT and YENEEA. A note on this clone: Its antigen target is currently unknown. Per-base quality was not reported, and no clone a single base away is much larger than it.

Interpreted using the paper, the time point label stands for: approximately 11 months on ibrutinib. Around 2 micrograms of genomic DNA were extracted from cryopreserved PBMCs for TCR beta library preparation. Longitudinal blood samples from CLL patients on ibrutinib monotherapy were analyzed using high-throughput TCR beta sequencing. Patients were enrolled in a phase 2 open-label single-center ibrutinib monotherapy trial. The sequence is built from TRBV11-3 and TRBJ2-1, with 8 bases aligning to TRBD1. The sequence derives from a human donor with chronic lymphocytic leukemia. This material consisted of PBMCs, taken after 12 months of ibrutinib treatment. The CDR3 in this case is CASSWGQVSYNEQFF. The base sequence is TGTGCCAGCAGCTGGGGACAGGTCTCCTACAATGAGCAGTTCTTC.